These T cell receptor beta chains were read from a single sample in a study of T-cell memory formation after mild COVID-19. TCRdb passed the 5' RACE reads through MiXCR, listing each CDR3 protein once. In the table there are 200,000 to 250,000 distinct CDR3 sequences, about 17% of which are singletons. Sequenced sample: PBMCs or a T cell subset sorted from them (not recorded which). The receptors derive from a man aged 18 to 29 who had mild COVID-19 (a few samples of this study predate the infection). Cell type and time point are not known. Each CDR3 is given with its conserved first and last residue. A D gene is named only where the DNA matches it firmly. Only part of the rows carry a size: once, few, many, or a class if the clone is expanded.

D gene,clone size,V gene,J gene,CDR3 protein,CDR3 DNA
NA,few,TRBV7-2,TRBJ2-7,CASSLDAGPYEQYF,TGTGCCAGCAGCTTGGACGCAGGCCCATACGAGCAGTACTTC
NA,NA,TRBV29-1,TRBJ2-3,CSVAYNTDTQYF,TGCAGCGTCGCCTATAACACAGATACGCAGTATTTT
TRBD2,NA,TRBV4-3,TRBJ2-3,CASSHLAGGSSTDTQYF,TGCGCCAGCAGCCACCTAGCGGGGGGTTCATCCACAGATACGCAGTATTTT
NA,NA,TRBV20-1,TRBJ2-1,CSARPGGANEQFF,TGCAGTGCTAGACCCGGGGGCGCGAATGAGCAGTTCTTC
NA,NA,TRBV4-3,TRBJ2-2,CASSQDSGDGELFF,TGCGCCAGCAGCCAAGACTCTGGGGACGGGGAGCTGTTTTTT
NA,NA,TRBV7-2,TRBJ1-5,CASSTTGDGYQPQHF,TGTGCCAGCAGCACCACGGGGGACGGGTATCAGCCCCAGCATTTT
NA,many,TRBV28,TRBJ1-2,CASRQPGPRGYGYTF,TGTGCCAGCAGGCAACCGGGACCCCGAGGGTATGGCTACACCTTC
NA,many,TRBV29-1,TRBJ1-2,CSVERGAENYGYTF,TGCAGCGTTGAACGCGGGGCGGAAAACTATGGCTACACCTTC
NA,NA,TRBV2,TRBJ1-4,CASNTGGEKLFF,TGTGCCAGCAACACGGGGGGGGAAAAACTGTTTTTT
NA,few,TRBV7-9,TRBJ1-3,CASSSDRSSGNTIYF,TGTGCCAGCAGCTCCGACAGGTCGTCTGGAAACACCATATATTTT
TRBD2,few,TRBV5-1,TRBJ2-1,CASSLTSVSWNEQFF,TGCGCCAGCAGCTTGACTAGCGTATCATGGAATGAGCAGTTCTTC
NA,few,TRBV5-1,TRBJ2-7,CASSLEVGATYEQYF,TGCGCCAGCAGCTTGGAGGTGGGGGCGACCTACGAGCAGTACTTC
NA,NA,TRBV6-5,TRBJ2-5,CASSYSGEPAETQYF,TGTGCCAGCAGTTACTCCGGGGAACCAGCGGAGACCCAGTACTTC
TRBD2,NA,TRBV4-3,TRBJ2-3,CASSRSGLADGDTQYF,TGCGCCAGCAGCCGATCGGGACTAGCGGACGGAGATACGCAGTATTTT
NA,NA,TRBV20-1,TRBJ1-2,CSAPRAYGYTF,TGCAGTGCCCCCAGGGCGTATGGCTACACCTTC
NA,NA,TRBV4-1,TRBJ1-1,CASSQLTGEAFF,TGCGCCAGCAGCCAGCTGACAGGCGAAGCTTTCTTT
TRBD2,many,TRBV20-1,TRBJ2-2,CSALDTGEGGELFF,TGCAGTGCCCTGGACACGGGGGAGGGCGGGGAGCTGTTTTTT
TRBD1,NA,TRBV20-1,TRBJ2-7,CSARMTGGSGEQYF,TGCAGTGCTAGGATGACAGGGGGCTCGGGAGAGCAGTACTTC
NA,few,TRBV6-5,TRBJ1-1,CARGWTLVSPMNTEAFF,TGTGCCAGGGGATGGACGCTAGTATCGCCCATGAACACTGAAGCTTTCTTT
TRBD1,NA,TRBV12-3/TRBV12-4,TRBJ1-6,CASRLDRGSSPLHF,TGTGCCAGCAGACTAGACAGGGGTAGTTCACCCCTCCACTTT
NA,NA,TRBV5-1,TRBJ1-5,CASREAPNQPQHF,TGCGCCAGCCGGGAGGCCCCCAATCAGCCCCAGCATTTT
NA,few,TRBV3-1,TRBJ2-1,CASSHRDPGDNEQFF,TGTGCCAGCAGCCACCGGGACCCAGGGGACAATGAGCAGTTCTTC
TRBD1,few,TRBV7-3,TRBJ2-1,CASSLQGTAYNEQFF,TGTGCCAGCAGCCTCCAAGGGACAGCTTACAATGAGCAGTTCTTC
NA,NA,TRBV12-3/TRBV12-4,TRBJ1-5,CASSSTGGGAGQPQHF,TGTGCCAGCAGTTCGACCGGGGGGGGCGCGGGGCAGCCCCAGCATTTT
NA,few,TRBV6-5,TRBJ2-5,CASSYDTAETQYF,TGTGCCAGCAGTTACGATACGGCGGAGACCCAGTACTTC
NA,NA,TRBV4-3,TRBJ2-7,CASSQQYTAEQYF,TGCGCCAGCAGCCAACAATACACGGCCGAGCAGTACTTC
NA,few,TRBV24-1,TRBJ1-5,CATSEPYSNQPQHF,TGTGCCACCAGTGAACCCTATAGCAATCAGCCCCAGCATTTT
NA,few,TRBV7-9,TRBJ2-2,CASSLGTAGSGELFF,TGTGCCAGCAGCCTGGGGACGGCAGGGAGCGGGGAGCTGTTTTTT
NA,few,TRBV7-2,TRBJ2-5,CASSLGTALQETQYF,TGTGCCAGCAGCTTAGGGACAGCATTACAAGAGACCCAGTACTTC
NA,few,TRBV6-1,TRBJ2-7,CASSGRRQQGTYEQYF,TGTGCCAGCAGTGGAAGAAGACAACAGGGAACCTACGAGCAGTACTTC
TRBD1,few,TRBV11-2,TRBJ1-2,CASSLGTTGSGYTF,TGTGCCAGCAGCTTAGGGACGACAGGGTCCGGCTACACCTTC
NA,NA,TRBV7-9,TRBJ1-1,CASSFGTAVMGMNTEAFF,TGTGCCAGCAGCTTCGGGACGGCAGTAATGGGGATGAACACTGAAGCTTTCTTT
TRBD2,few,TRBV7-2,TRBJ2-3,CASSLQAGVTDTQYF,TGTGCCAGCAGCTTGCAAGCGGGGGTCACAGATACGCAGTATTTT
TRBD1,NA,TRBV12-3/TRBV12-4,TRBJ2-3,CASSTSTGFGTDTQYF,TGTGCCAGCAGCACATCGACAGGGTTTGGTACAGATACGCAGTATTTT
TRBD2,NA,TRBV18,TRBJ2-5,CASSPWRGAEETQYF,TGTGCCAGCTCACCATGGCGGGGGGCTGAAGAGACCCAGTACTTC
TRBD2,few,TRBV5-1,TRBJ2-5,CASSWALAQETQYF,TGCGCCAGCAGCTGGGCACTAGCGCAAGAGACCCAGTACTTC
TRBD1,NA,TRBV19,TRBJ1-5,CASSPGQAGLEPQHF,TGTGCCAGTAGCCCCGGACAGGCCGGATTGGAGCCCCAGCATTTT
NA,few,TRBV4-1,TRBJ1-1,CASSQGHPLRNTEAFF,TGCGCCAGCAGCCAGGGACACCCCTTGAGGAACACTGAAGCTTTCTTT
NA,NA,TRBV18,TRBJ1-4,CASSPGENVFF,TGTGCCAGCTCACCCGGGGAGAACGTGTTTTTT
NA,NA,TRBV29-1,TRBJ2-1,CSVDSQGGEGPYNEQFF,TGCAGCGTTGATTCCCAGGGGGGAGAGGGGCCCTACAATGAGCAGTTCTTC
NA,many,TRBV7-2,TRBJ1-5,CASQGYNQPQHF,TGTGCCAGCCAGGGGTACAATCAGCCCCAGCATTTT